This T cell receptor beta chain comes out of a study of radiotherapy plus CTLA-4 blockade in lung cancer (dated by TCRdb to the late 2010s). Study-level background: Among enrolled patients, roughly 20% had an objective response and about 30% reached disease control.

Libraries came from the immunoSEQ multiplex PCR assay. TCRdb stores this immuneACCESS table with in-frame sequences only. Part of the clones is absent; in the studies checked, under half of the shortfall reflects unresolved V genes, and no reason is known for the rest. The sample profile shows about 87,000 clones; around nine tenths of them were found once. The ten largest clonotypes hold roughly 17% of the sample. In its sample, this clone was seen a few times. Which antigen it targets is not known. Base qualities are missing; no much larger clone stands one base away. In this study, focal radiation therapy paired with CTLA-4 blockade (ipilimumab) was tested in patients who had chemo-refractory metastatic non-small-cell lung cancer. The research as a whole found: After treatment with radiotherapy and ipilimumab, TCR clones that originated in tumors expanded in peripheral blood. Increased serum interferon-beta after radiation, together with early dynamic changes in blood T cell clones, were reported to be the strongest predictors of response.

From the cysteine through the phenylalanine, the CDR3 covers 14 amino acids. Left in the record is the CDR3 DNA by itself, 42 bases read in frame from the first base. Via the germline V gene, CDR1 is MDHEN and CDR2 SYDVKM. V gives up 6 bases and J gives up 8 bases, and the segment between their germline ends measures 19 bases. The chain employs TRBV28 and TRBJ1-2, and perhaps TRBD1 as D gene, on 6 matching bases. This receptor was identified in a human donor with non-small cell lung cancer that progressed on radiotherapy plus ipilimumab. Sequenced material: peripheral blood, taken from a patient treated with radiotherapy plus ipilimumab. The DNA reads as follows: TGTGCCAGCAGCGAGGAGGGGGGCGCGCGGGGCTACACCTTC. This encodes CASSEEGGARGYTF.